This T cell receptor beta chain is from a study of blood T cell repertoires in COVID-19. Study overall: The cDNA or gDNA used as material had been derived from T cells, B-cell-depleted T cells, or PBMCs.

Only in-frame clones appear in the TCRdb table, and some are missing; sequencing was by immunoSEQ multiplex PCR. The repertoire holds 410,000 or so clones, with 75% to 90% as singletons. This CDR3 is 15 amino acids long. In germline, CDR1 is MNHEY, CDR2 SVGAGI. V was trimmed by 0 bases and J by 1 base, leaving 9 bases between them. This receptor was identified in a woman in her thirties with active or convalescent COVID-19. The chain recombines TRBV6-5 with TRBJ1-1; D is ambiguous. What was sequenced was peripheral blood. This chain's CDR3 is CASSYSPGRNTEAFF. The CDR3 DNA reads TGTGCCAGCAGTTACTCTCCGGGGAGGAACACTGAAGCTTTCTTT.